The entry below gives a single T cell receptor beta chain sequence along with its context. Its specificity is unknown. The PCR employed 60 Vbeta primers together with 13 Jbeta primers. Study processing details: It was a later analysis that counted 75 million to 90 million unique TCR beta chains, of which about 10 million were shared. TCRdb's copy holds only in-frame clones and misses some; the assay was immunoSEQ multiplex PCR. V and J calls and clone size come straight from that table; D and trimming were deduced from the DNA. The repertoire holds approximately 140,000 clones, with 50% to 75% as singletons. The data were obtained in a study of cytomegalovirus exposure and HLA in healthy donors. Notes on the study in general: As was reported, the HLA-A and HLA-B alleles of most subjects were accurately predicted from TCR beta sequences.

Trimming left V 6 bases short and J 5 bases short, with 11 bases between. This CDR3 contains 12 residues. Germline CDR1 is MNHEY and CDR2 is SVGAGI. The receptor comes from an older woman in good health and CMV-seropositive. Sequencing was done on a sample of PBMCs. V is TRBV6-5 and J is TRBJ2-7; D is unresolved. As DNA, the CDR3 is TGTGCCAGCAGCCCTACCGCGCACGAGCAGTACTTC. As protein: CASSPTAHEQYF.